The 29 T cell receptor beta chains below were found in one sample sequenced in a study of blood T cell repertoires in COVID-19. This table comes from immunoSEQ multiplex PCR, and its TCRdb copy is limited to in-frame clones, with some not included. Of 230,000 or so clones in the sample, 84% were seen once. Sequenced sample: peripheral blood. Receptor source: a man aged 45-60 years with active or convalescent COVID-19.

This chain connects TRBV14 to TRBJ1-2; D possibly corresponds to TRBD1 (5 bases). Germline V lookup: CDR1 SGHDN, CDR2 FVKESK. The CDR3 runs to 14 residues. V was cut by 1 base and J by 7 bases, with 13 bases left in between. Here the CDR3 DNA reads TGTGCCAGCAGCCAAGTTCGTCAGGGAATTGGCTACACCTTC. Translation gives CASSQVRQGIGYTF.

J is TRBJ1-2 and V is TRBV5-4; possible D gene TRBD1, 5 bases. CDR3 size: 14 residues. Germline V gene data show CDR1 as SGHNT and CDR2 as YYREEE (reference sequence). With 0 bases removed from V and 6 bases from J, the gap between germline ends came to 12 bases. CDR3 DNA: TGTGCCAGCAGCTTGGTGGCAGAAGGGGATGGCTACACCTTC. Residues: CASSLVAEGDGYTF.

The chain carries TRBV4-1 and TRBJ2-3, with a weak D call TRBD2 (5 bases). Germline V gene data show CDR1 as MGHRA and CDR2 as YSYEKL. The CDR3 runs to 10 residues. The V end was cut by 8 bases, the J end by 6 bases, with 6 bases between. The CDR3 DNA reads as TGCGCCAGCGGCGGGGATACGCAGTATTTT. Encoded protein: CASGGDTQYF.

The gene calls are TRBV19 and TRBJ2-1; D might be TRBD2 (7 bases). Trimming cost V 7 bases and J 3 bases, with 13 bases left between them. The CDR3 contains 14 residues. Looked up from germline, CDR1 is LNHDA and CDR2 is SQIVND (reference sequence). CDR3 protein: CASTARGGYNEQFF. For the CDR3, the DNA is TGTGCCAGTACTGCGAGGGGGGGCTACAATGAGCAGTTCTTC. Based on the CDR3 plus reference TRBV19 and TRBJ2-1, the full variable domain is DGGITQSPKYLFRKEGQNVTLSCEQNLNHDAMYWYRQDPGQGLRLIYYSQIVNDFQKGDIAEGYSVSREKKESFPLTVTSAQKNPTAFYLCASTARGGYNEQFFGPGTRLTVL.

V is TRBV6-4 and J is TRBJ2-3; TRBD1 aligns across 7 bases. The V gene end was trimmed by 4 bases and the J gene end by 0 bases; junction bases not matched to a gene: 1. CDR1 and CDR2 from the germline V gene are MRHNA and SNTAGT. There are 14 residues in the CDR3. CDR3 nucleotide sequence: TGTGCCAGCAGTGCGACAGGGAGCACAGATACGCAGTATTTT. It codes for CASSATGSTDTQYF.

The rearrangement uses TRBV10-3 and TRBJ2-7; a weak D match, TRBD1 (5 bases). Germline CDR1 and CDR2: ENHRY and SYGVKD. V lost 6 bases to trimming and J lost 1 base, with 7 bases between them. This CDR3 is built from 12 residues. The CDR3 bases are TGTGCCATCAGGACAGATTCCTACGAGCAGTACTTC. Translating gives CAIRTDSYEQYF.

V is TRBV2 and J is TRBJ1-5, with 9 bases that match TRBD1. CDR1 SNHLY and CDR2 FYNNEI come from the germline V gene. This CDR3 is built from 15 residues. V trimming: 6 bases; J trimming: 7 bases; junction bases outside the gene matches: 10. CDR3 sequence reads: CASSDLQGAGQPQHF. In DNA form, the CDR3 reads TGTGCCAGCAGCGACCTACAGGGGGCTGGACAGCCCCAGCATTTT.

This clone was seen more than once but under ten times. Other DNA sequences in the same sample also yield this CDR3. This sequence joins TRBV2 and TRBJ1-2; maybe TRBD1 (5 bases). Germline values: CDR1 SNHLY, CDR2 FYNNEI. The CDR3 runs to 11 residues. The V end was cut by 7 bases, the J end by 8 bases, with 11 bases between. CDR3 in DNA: TGTGCCAGCACGGGGGGTCGGGGCTACACCTTC. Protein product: CASTGGRGYTF.

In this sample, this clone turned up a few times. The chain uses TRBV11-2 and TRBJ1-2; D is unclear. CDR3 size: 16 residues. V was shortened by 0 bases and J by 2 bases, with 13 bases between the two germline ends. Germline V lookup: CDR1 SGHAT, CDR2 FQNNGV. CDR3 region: CASSLDAGILNYGYTF. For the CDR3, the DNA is TGTGCCAGCAGCTTAGATGCCGGCATACTAAACTATGGCTACACCTTC.

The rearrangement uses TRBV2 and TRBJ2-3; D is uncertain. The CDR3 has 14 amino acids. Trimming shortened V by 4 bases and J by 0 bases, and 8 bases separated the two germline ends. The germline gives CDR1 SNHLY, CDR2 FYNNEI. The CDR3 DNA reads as TGTGCCAGCAGTGCGTTCTCTAGCACAGATACGCAGTATTTT. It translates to CASSAFSSTDTQYF.

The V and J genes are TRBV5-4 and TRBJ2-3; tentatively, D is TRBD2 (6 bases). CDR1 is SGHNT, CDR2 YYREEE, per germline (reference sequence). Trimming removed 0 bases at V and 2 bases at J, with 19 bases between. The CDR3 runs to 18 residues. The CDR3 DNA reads TGTGCCAGCAGCTTGGTGGGCCCGGCGGGGCTTACCACAGATACGCAGTATTTT. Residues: CASSLVGPAGLTTDTQYF. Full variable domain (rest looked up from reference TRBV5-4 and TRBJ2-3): ETGVTQSPTHLIKTRGQQVTLRCSSQSGHNTVSWYQQALGQGPQFIFQYYREEENGRGNFPPRFSGLQFPNYSSELNVNALELDDSALYLCASSLVGPAGLTTDTQYFGPGTRLTVL.

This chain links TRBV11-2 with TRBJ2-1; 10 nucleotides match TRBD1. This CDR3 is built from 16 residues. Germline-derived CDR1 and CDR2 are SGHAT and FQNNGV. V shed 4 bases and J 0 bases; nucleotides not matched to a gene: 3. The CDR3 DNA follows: TGTGCCAGCAGCTCGGGACAGGGGAGCTCCTACAATGAGCAGTTCTTC. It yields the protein CASSSGQGSSYNEQFF. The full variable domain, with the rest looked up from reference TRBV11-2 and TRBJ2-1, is EAGVAQSPRYKIIEKRQSVAFWCNPISGHATLYWYQQILGQGPKLLIQFQNNGVVDDSQLPKDRFSAERLKGVDSTLKIQPAKLEDSAVYLCASSSGQGSSYNEQFFGPGTRLTVL.

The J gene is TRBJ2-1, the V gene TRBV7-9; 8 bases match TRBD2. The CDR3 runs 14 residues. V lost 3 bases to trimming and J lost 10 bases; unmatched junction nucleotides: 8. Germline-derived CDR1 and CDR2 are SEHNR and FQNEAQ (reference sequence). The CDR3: CASSFPGGPREQFF. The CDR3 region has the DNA TGTGCCAGCAGCTTTCCGGGGGGGCCCAGGGAGCAGTTCTTC.

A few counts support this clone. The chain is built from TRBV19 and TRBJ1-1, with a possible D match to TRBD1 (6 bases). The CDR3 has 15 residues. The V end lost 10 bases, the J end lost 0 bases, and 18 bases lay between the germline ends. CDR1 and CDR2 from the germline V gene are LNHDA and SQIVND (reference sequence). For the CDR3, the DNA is TGTGCCACTGAACCGGGACAAACCATGAACACTGAAGCTTTCTTT. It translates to CATEPGQTMNTEAFF.

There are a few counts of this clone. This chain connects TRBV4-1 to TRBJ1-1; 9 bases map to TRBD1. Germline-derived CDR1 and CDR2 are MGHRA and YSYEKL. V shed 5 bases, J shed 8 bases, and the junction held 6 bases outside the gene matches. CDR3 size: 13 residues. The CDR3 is CASSETDRGEAFF. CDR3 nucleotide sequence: TGCGCCAGCAGCGAGACGGACAGGGGCGAAGCTTTCTTT.

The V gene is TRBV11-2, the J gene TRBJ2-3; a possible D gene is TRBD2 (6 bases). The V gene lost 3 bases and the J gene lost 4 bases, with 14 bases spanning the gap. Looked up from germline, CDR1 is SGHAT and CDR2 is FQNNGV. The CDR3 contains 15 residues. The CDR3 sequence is CASSLNPGEADTQYF. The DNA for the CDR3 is TGTGCCAGCAGCTTGAATCCGGGGGAAGCAGATACGCAGTATTTT.

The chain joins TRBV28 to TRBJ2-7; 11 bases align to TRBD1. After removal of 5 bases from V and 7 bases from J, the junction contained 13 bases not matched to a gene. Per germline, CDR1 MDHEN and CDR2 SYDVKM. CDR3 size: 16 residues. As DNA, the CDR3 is TGTGCCAGCAGTCCGCACTTAGGACAGGGGGCGCAGGAGCAGTACTTC. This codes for CASSPHLGQGAQEQYF.

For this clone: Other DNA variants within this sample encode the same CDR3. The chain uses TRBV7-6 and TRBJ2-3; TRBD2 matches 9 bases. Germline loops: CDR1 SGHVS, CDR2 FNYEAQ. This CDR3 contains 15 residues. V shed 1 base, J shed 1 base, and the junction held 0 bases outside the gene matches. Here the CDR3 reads CASSLGGGGTDTQYF. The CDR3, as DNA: TGTGCCAGCAGCTTAGGCGGGGGGGGCACAGATACGCAGTATTTT.

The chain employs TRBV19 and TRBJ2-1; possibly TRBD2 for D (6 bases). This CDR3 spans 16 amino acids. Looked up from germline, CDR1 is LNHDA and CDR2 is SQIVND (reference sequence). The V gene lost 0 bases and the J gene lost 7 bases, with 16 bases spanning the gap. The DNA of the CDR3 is TGTGCCAGTAGTATAGATCCAGGATCGGGGGTTAATGAGCAGTTCTTC. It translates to CASSIDPGSGVNEQFF.

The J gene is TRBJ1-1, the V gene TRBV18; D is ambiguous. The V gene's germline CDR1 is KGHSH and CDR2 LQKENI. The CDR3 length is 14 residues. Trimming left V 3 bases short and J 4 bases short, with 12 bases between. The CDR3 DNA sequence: TGTGCCAGCTCACCGGGCCAAATCCCCACTGAAGCTTTCTTT. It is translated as CASSPGQIPTEAFF.

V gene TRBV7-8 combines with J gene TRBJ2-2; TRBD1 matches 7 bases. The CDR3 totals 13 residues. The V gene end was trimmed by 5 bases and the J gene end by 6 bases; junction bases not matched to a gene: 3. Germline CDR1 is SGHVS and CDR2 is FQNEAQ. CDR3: CASSADRAGELFF. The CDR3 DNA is TGTGCCAGCAGCGCCGACAGGGCCGGGGAGCTGTTTTTT.

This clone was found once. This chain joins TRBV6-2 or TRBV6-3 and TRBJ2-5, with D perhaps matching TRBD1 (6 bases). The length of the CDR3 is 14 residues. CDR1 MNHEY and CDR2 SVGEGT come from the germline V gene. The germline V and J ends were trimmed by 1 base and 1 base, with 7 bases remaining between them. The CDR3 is CASSYLGAQETQYF. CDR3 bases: TGTGCCAGCAGTTACTTGGGGGCCCAAGAGACCCAGTACTTC.

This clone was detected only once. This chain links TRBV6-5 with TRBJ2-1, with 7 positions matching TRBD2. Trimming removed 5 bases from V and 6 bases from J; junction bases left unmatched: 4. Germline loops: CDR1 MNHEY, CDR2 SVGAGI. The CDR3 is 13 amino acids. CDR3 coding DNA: TGTGCCAGCAGTAGCGGGACGCCCAATGAGCAGTTCTTC. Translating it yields CASSSGTPNEQFF.

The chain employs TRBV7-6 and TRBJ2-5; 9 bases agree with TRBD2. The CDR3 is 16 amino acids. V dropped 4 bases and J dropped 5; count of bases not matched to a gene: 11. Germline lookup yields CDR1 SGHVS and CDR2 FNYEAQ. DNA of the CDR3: TGTGCCAGCAGCTCCATTAGCGGGGGACCGGGGGAGACCCAGTACTTC. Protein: CASSSISGGPGETQYF.

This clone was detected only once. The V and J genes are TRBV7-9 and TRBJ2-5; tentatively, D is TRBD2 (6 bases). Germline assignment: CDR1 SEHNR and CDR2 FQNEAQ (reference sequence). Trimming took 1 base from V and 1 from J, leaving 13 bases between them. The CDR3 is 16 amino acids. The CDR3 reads CASSLDGGGSQETQYF. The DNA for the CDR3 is TGTGCCAGCAGCTTAGACGGGGGAGGCTCCCAAGAGACCCAGTACTTC.

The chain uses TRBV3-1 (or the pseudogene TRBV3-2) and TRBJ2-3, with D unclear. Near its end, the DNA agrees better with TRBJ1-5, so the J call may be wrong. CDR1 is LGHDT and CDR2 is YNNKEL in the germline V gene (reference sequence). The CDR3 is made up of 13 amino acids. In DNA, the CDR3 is TGTGCCAGCAGCCAAAGCCGGACTACTCTGCAGCATTTT. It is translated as CASSQSRTTLQHF.

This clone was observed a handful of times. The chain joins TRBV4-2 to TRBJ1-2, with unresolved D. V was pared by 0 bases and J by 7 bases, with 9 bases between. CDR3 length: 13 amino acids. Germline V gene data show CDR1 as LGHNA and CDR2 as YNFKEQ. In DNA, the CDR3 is TGTGCCAGCAGCCAAGATATATCCGGTGGCTACACCTTC. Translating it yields CASSQDISGGYTF.

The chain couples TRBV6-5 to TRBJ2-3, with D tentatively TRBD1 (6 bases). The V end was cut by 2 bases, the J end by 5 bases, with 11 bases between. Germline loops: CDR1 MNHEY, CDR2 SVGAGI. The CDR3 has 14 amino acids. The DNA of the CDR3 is TGTGCCAGCAGTTACGGGGACAACAGAGATACGCAGTATTTT. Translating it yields CASSYGDNRDTQYF.

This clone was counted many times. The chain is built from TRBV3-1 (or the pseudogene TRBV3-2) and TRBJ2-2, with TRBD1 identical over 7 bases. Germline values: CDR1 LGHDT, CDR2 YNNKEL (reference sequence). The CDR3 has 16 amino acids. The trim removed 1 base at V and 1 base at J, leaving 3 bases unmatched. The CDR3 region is CASSQVRTGNTGELFF. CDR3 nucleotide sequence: TGTGCCAGCAGCCAAGTTCGGACAGGGAACACCGGGGAGCTGTTTTTT.